This entry lists 5 T cell receptor beta chains sequenced from one sample in a study of cytomegalovirus exposure and HLA in healthy donors. The PCR employed 60 Vbeta primers together with 13 Jbeta primers. Clones were sequenced by immunoSEQ multiplex PCR, and TCRdb holds only the in-frame ones, with some missing. This sample has 150,000 to 200,000 clones, with around 81% found just once. Sequencing input: PBMCs. These receptors came from a man younger than 35 in good health and CMV-seronegative.

The rearrangement uses TRBV7-2 and TRBJ2-7; D perhaps matches TRBD2 (6 bases). The CDR3 consists of 11 residues. Germline values: CDR1 SGHTA, CDR2 FQGNSA. The V end lost 5 bases, the J end lost 5 bases, and 7 bases lay between the germline ends. The CDR3 DNA sequence: TGTGCCAGCAGCCGGGAGAACGAGCAGTACTTC. Its translation: CASSRENEQYF.

The chain joins TRBV7-3 to TRBJ2-5; perhaps TRBD2 as D (5 bases). Germline CDR1 reads SGHTA; CDR2 reads FQGTGA. This CDR3 is 13 amino acids long. With 0 bases removed from V and 12 bases from J, the gap between germline ends came to 14 bases. CDR3 DNA: TGTGCCAGCAGCTTAACGAGGGTCGACCAAAAGTACTTC. Translated: CASSLTRVDQKYF.

The rearrangement links TRBV29-1 to TRBJ2-7; D is possibly TRBD1 (5 bases). The V gene's germline CDR1 is SQVTM and CDR2 ANQGSEA. This CDR3 has 11 amino acids. V lost 4 bases, J lost 7 bases, and 11 bases lay in between. The CDR3 DNA is TGCAGCGTTGTAAGGACAAATGAGCAGTACTTC. As protein: CSVVRTNEQYF.

This chain connects TRBV28 to TRBJ1-1; maybe TRBD1 (6 bases). The CDR3 length is 15 residues. Germline V lookup: CDR1 MDHEN, CDR2 SYDVKM. V was cut by 2 bases and J by 10 bases, with 20 bases left in between. The CDR3 nucleotides read TGTGCCAGCAGTTTAGGCGCACAGGGTAGTCGAGTAGCTTTCTTT. Translating it yields CASSLGAQGSRVAFF.

The V gene is TRBV4-3, the J gene TRBJ2-7, with D possibly being TRBD2 (5 bases). The CDR3 loop spans 15 amino acids. Germline V gene lookup returns CDR1 LGHNA and CDR2 YSLEER. The V gene lost 0 bases and the J gene lost 5 bases, with 14 bases spanning the gap. The CDR3 region is CASSQDRSGINEQYF. In DNA, the CDR3 is TGCGCCAGCAGCCAAGATCGGTCCGGGATCAACGAGCAGTACTTC.